This TCR beta chain was observed in a study of shared clonotypes between healthy human individuals. Study conclusions and caveats: Estimated richness values were generally larger in naive subsets than in memory subsets. Sharing across a few donors was seen in 4% to 6.5% of naive CD4 clonotypes.

Looked up from germline, CDR1 is SQVTM and CDR2 is ANQGSEA. This CDR3 is built from 10 residues. A note on this clone: What it recognizes is unknown. A much larger clone lies a single base off, so this may be a read error. Other DNA sequences in this specimen translate into the identical CDR3.

Study processing details: Quality scores were absent from the junction-only immunoSEQ sequences, so filtering differed. The table came from immunoSEQ multiplex PCR; TCRdb's copy has only in-frame clones and leaves some out. V and J calls and clone size follow that table, whereas D and trimming were derived from the DNA. Here the sample spans some 2,000,000 clones, 90% to 95% being singletons. The clonotype comes from a young man in good health. Material: naive CD4+ T cells sorted from blood. Specified subset: CD45RA+ positively selected. This sequence joins TRBV29-1 and TRBJ1-1; tentatively, D is TRBD1 (5 bases). The CDR3: CSVGGTEAFF. The DNA of the CDR3 is TGCAGCGTTGGAGGGACTGAGGCTTTCTTT.